The 30 T cell receptor beta chains listed next were all sequenced from one sample in a study of CD8+ T cells in alopecia areata. Treatment indicated: oral pan-JAK inhibitor, 5-10 mg twice daily. Extracted RNA was reverse transcribed, and the resulting cDNA served as sequencing template. The data were produced by immunoSEQ multiplex PCR, yet TCRdb's version contains in-frame clones alone and is incomplete. The sample has 190,000 or so clones; around 58% are singletons. This material consisted of CD8+ T cells sorted from blood, taken at week 24, from a patient treated with tofacitinib. The receptors shown here come from a human donor with alopecia areata.

This rearrangement joins TRBV13 to TRBJ2-5, with D unclear. CDR1 is PRHDT, CDR2 FYEKMQ, per germline (reference sequence). V lost 7 bases, J lost 1 base, and 4 bases lay in between. The length of the CDR3 is 11 residues. In DNA form, the CDR3 reads TGTGCCAGCAAGGGCCAAGAGACCCAGTACTTC. Protein sequence: CASKGQETQYF.

V is TRBV10-3 and J is TRBJ2-7, with TRBD1 matching over 7 bases. The CDR3 sequence is 14 residues long. Germline CDR1 reads ENHRY; CDR2 reads SYGVKD. The V segment lost 4 bases and the J segment 2 bases; nucleotides outside the gene matches: 5. This CDR3 reads CAISGGTETYEQYF. The DNA for the CDR3 is TGTGCCATCAGTGGAGGGACAGAAACCTACGAGCAGTACTTC.

The genes are TRBV30 and TRBJ2-7; 8 bases are shared with TRBD2. V trimming: 4 bases; J trimming: 4 bases; junction bases outside the gene matches: 27. CDR3 size: 20 residues. The germline V gene encodes CDR1 GTSNPN and CDR2 SVGIG (reference sequence). The CDR3 loop is CAWTGVGPSGSPSSGYEQYF. In DNA form, the CDR3 reads TGTGCCTGGACCGGCGTTGGCCCTAGCGGGTCACCTTCCTCGGGGTACGAGCAGTACTTC.

The V and J genes are TRBV5-4 and TRBJ2-3, with D unclear. The CDR3 is 12 residues long. Trimming pared 2 bases from V and 4 bases from J, leaving 5 bases between. Germline CDR1 is SGHNT and CDR2 is YYREEE (reference sequence). Here the CDR3 reads CASSFGADTQYF. The CDR3 DNA is TGTGCCAGCAGCTTTGGGGCAGATACGCAGTATTTT.

The rearrangement uses TRBV6-5 and TRBJ2-1, with 9 bases aligning to TRBD1. The germline V gene encodes CDR1 MNHEY and CDR2 SVGAGI. The CDR3 covers 12 residues. With 6 bases clipped from V and 7 bases from J, the junction kept 1 base outside the gene matches. The DNA for the CDR3 is TGTGCCAGCAGGACAGGGGGGAATGAGCAGTTCTTC. Amino acid sequence: CASRTGGNEQFF.

V gene TRBV11-2 combines with J gene TRBJ2-3; D unclear. Germline values: CDR1 SGHAT, CDR2 FQNNGV. The CDR3 contains 11 residues. V shed 3 bases and J shed 9 bases, with 7 bases lying between them. CDR3 protein: CASSFLVTQYF. Here the CDR3 DNA reads TGTGCCAGCAGCTTCCTAGTAACGCAGTATTTT.

The chain has TRBV7-9 and TRBJ2-5; TRBD1 matches at 9 bases. The CDR3 has 14 residues. Germline trimming cut 5 bases from V and 3 bases from J; bases unmatched to any gene: 4. Germline CDR1 reads SEHNR; CDR2 reads FQNEAQ (reference sequence). This CDR3 reads CASSATGGEETQYF. Written as DNA, the CDR3 is TGTGCCAGCAGCGCGACAGGGGGTGAAGAGACCCAGTACTTC.

The chain carries TRBV29-1 and TRBJ2-5; 7 nucleotides agree with TRBD1. This CDR3 is built from 13 residues. From germline, CDR1 is SQVTM and CDR2 ANQGSEA. The ends lost 7 bases at V and 0 bases at J; junction bases unmatched: 5. The CDR3 loop reads CSAWDSYQETQYF. For the CDR3, the DNA is TGCAGCGCTTGGGACAGTTACCAAGAGACCCAGTACTTC.

This clone was detected only a few times. The rearrangement links TRBV7-9 to TRBJ1-1; D not resolved. The germline V gene encodes CDR1 SEHNR and CDR2 FQNEAQ (reference sequence). V dropped 5 bases and J dropped 0 bases, with 10 bases sitting between them. The CDR3 is made up of 14 amino acids. CDR3 amino acids: CASSGEGVNTEAFF. The CDR3 nucleotides read TGTGCCAGCAGCGGAGAAGGCGTGAACACTGAAGCTTTCTTT.

The rearrangement uses TRBV27 and TRBJ2-7; the D is unclear. The V end lost 5 bases, the J end lost 2 bases, and 13 bases lay between the germline ends. The CDR3 is made up of 14 amino acids. Germline loops: CDR1 MNHEY, CDR2 SMNVEV (reference sequence). The CDR3 protein is CASSPFPPAYEQYF. In nucleotides, the CDR3 is TGTGCCAGCAGTCCCTTTCCCCCGGCCTACGAGCAGTACTTC.

This clone was counted a few times. V and J are TRBV5-6 and TRBJ2-5, with D possibly TRBD2 on 6 matching bases. V was trimmed by 2 bases and J by 2 bases, leaving 7 bases between them. Germline-derived CDR1 and CDR2 are SGHDT and YYEEEE. This CDR3 comprises 13 residues. CDR3 bases: TGTGCCAGCAGCTTCGGGGGTCAAGAGACCCAGTACTTC. It translates to CASSFGGQETQYF.

In its sample, this clone was seen a few times. The V and J genes are TRBV6-5 and TRBJ2-7, with D hard to call. CDR1 is MNHEY, CDR2 SVGAGI, per germline. This CDR3 region has 14 residues. V lost 2 bases and J lost 0, with 8 bases in between. The CDR3 sequence: CASSYLGGSYEQYF. CDR3 in DNA: TGTGCCAGCAGTTACCTGGGCGGCTCCTACGAGCAGTACTTC.

The CDR3 spells CASIPTGIGHQPQHF. The CDR3 nucleotides read TGTGCCAGCATTCCAACAGGGATAGGGCATCAGCCCCAGCATTTT. This chain links TRBV2 with TRBJ1-5, with TRBD1 as a possible D gene (6 bases). The germline gives CDR1 SNHLY, CDR2 FYNNEI. V was trimmed by 7 bases and J by 5 bases, leaving 18 bases between them. The CDR3 is 15 residues long.

The chain links TRBV7-9 to TRBJ2-5; no firm D call. Germline CDR1 is SEHNR and CDR2 is FQNEAQ (reference sequence). CDR3 length: 15 residues. Trimming left V 4 bases short and J 5 bases short, with 17 bases between. CDR3 residues: CASSSRTVRKETQYF. The CDR3 nucleotides read TGTGCCAGCAGCTCGAGGACGGTGAGGAAGGAGACCCAGTACTTC.

This clone appeared a few times. CDR3 region: CASSDRGQGLNSPLHF. CDR3 DNA sequence: TGTGCCAGCAGCGACCGGGGACAGGGGTTGAATTCACCCCTCCACTTT. The chain links TRBV7-9 to TRBJ1-6; 10 bases map to TRBD1. In germline, CDR1 is SEHNR, CDR2 FQNEAQ (reference sequence). The CDR3 is made up of 16 amino acids. V was pared by 5 bases and J by 7 bases, with 8 bases of the junction left unmatched.

This chain connects TRBV5-1 to TRBJ2-5, with 9 bases fitting TRBD2. Germline V gene lookup returns CDR1 SGHRS and CDR2 YFSETQ. The CDR3 runs to 14 residues. The CDR3 here is CDVEGSGGEETQYF. CDR3 in DNA: TGCGACGTGGAGGGTAGCGGGGGCGAAGAGACCCAGTACTTC.

The V call is TRBV29-1, the J call TRBJ1-2; TRBD1 matches at 8 bases. From germline, CDR1 is SQVTM and CDR2 ANQGSEA. Losses at the gene ends were 6 bases for V and 2 bases for J; bases not matched to a gene: 8. This CDR3 has 14 residues. The DNA of the CDR3 is TGCAGCGTGTCGGGAACAGGGGGAAACTATGGCTACACCTTC. This sequence encodes CSVSGTGGNYGYTF. The full variable domain, its missing parts supplied by reference TRBV29-1 and TRBJ1-2, is SAVISQKPSRDICQRGTSLTIQCQVDSQVTMMFWYRQQPGQSLTLIATANQGSEATYESGFVIDKFPISRPNLTFSTLTVSNMSPEDSSIYLCSVSGTGGNYGYTFGSGTRLTVV.

This rearrangement joins TRBV4-1 to TRBJ1-1; a possible D gene is TRBD1 (6 bases). Per germline, CDR1 MGHRA and CDR2 YSYEKL. V was shortened by 1 base and J by 11 bases, with 8 bases between the two germline ends. The CDR3 runs 11 residues. CDR3 residues: CASSQAGDAFF. DNA for the CDR3: TGCGCCAGCAGCCAAGCAGGGGATGCTTTCTTT.

The chain combines TRBV7-9 with TRBJ2-7; 9 positions agree with TRBD1. The length of the CDR3 is 18 residues. The germline V gene has CDR1 SEHNR and CDR2 FQNEAQ (reference sequence). After removal of 2 bases from V and 4 bases from J, the junction contained 15 bases not matched to a gene. The chain's CDR3 is CASSLSGTGSPRKYEQYF. CDR3 sequence (DNA): TGTGCCAGCAGCTTATCCGGGACAGGGAGCCCCCGTAAGTACGAGCAGTACTTC.

The chain combines TRBV29-1 with TRBJ1-5, with unresolved D. CDR1 is SQVTM and CDR2 is ANQGSEA in the germline V gene. Trimming removed 4 bases at V and 2 bases at J, with 6 bases between. The CDR3 sequence is 12 residues long. The CDR3 loop is CSVAEGNQPQHF. The CDR3 nucleotides read TGCAGCGTTGCGGAGGGCAATCAGCCCCAGCATTTT.

CDR3 DNA: TGTGCCAGCAGTGAATGGACAGGGGACTACAATGAGCAGTTCTTC. It codes for CASSEWTGDYNEQFF. The rearrangement links TRBV2 to TRBJ2-1; 9 nucleotides match TRBD1. CDR1 is SNHLY and CDR2 is FYNNEI in the germline V gene. Losses at the gene ends were 2 bases for V and 3 bases for J; bases not matched to a gene: 2. This CDR3 has 15 residues.

This clone was counted only a few times. This chain uses TRBV29-1 with TRBJ1-2, with D unresolved. V lost 1 base to trimming and J lost 6 bases, with 6 bases between them. CDR1 is SQVTM and CDR2 is ANQGSEA in the germline V gene. This CDR3 comprises 11 residues. The DNA for the CDR3 is TGCAGCGTTGAAGGCGGCGATGGCTACACCTTC. Translating it yields CSVEGGDGYTF.

The V gene is TRBV7-9, the J gene TRBJ2-7; 7 bases agree with TRBD1. The germline CDR1 and CDR2 sequences are SEHNR and FQNEAQ (reference sequence). The CDR3 sequence is 13 residues long. V gave up 3 bases and J gave up 5 bases; unmatched junction bases: 4. The CDR3 DNA reads TGTGCCAGCAGCTTGGGAACAGGGGACGAGCAGTACTTC. Protein sequence: CASSLGTGDEQYF.

The chain links TRBV4-1 to TRBJ1-5; D not resolved. This CDR3 is built from 15 residues. Germline values: CDR1 MGHRA, CDR2 YSYEKL. Trimming shortened V by 2 bases and J by 9 bases, and 17 bases separated the two germline ends. The CDR3, as DNA: TGCGCCAGCAGCCAACAAGGACCAAGTATCGGGCCCCAGCATTTT. Its protein product is CASSQQGPSIGPQHF.

The genes are TRBV23-1 and TRBJ2-2, with D unresolved. TRBV23-1 is placed among ORFs of uncertain function. The CDR3 runs to 12 residues. The V end was cut by 6 bases, the J end by 5 bases, with 7 bases between. CDR3 amino acids: CASSQMTGELFF. In DNA, the CDR3 is TGCGCCAGCAGCCAAATGACCGGGGAGCTGTTTTTT.

The chain links TRBV6-5 to TRBJ2-1; D is tentatively TRBD1 or TRBD2 (6 bases each). This CDR3 is 11 amino acids long. Germline V gives CDR1 MNHEY, CDR2 SVGAGI. V lost 10 bases, J lost 7 bases, and 11 bases lay in between. The CDR3 DNA reads TGTGCCACCGAGGGGGGTAATGAGCAGTTCTTC. Protein product: CATEGGNEQFF.

V is TRBV27 and J is TRBJ1-1; D is unclear. Per germline, CDR1 MNHEY and CDR2 SMNVEV (reference sequence). V lost 6 bases to trimming and J lost 4 bases, with 6 bases between them. This CDR3 is 11 amino acids long. The CDR3 loop reads CASRIGTEAFF. Here the CDR3 DNA reads TGTGCCAGCAGAATCGGCACTGAAGCTTTCTTT.

Points on this clone: Different DNA sequences within this sample yield the same CDR3. The chain has TRBV7-9 and TRBJ2-1, with 7 nucleotides matching TRBD2. Germline V gene sequence: CDR1 SEHNR, CDR2 FQNEAQ (reference sequence). With 5 bases clipped from V and 0 bases from J, the junction kept 7 bases outside the gene matches. This CDR3 spans 16 amino acids. CDR3 bases: TGTGCCAGCAGCCCAGGGCGGGGGAGCTCCTACAATGAGCAGTTCTTC. Residues: CASSPGRGSSYNEQFF.

The rearrangement joins TRBV4-1 to TRBJ2-7, with 12 nucleotides matching TRBD1. From germline, CDR1 is MGHRA and CDR2 YSYEKL. There are 17 residues in the CDR3. V was pared by 3 bases and J by 5 bases, with 11 bases of the junction left unmatched. DNA of the CDR3: TGCGCCAGCAGCCACAAGATACCGGGACAGGGGGCGGACGAGCAGTACTTC. This encodes CASSHKIPGQGADEQYF.

The chain has TRBV25-1 and TRBJ2-1; D remains unclear. Per the germline V gene, CDR1 is MGHDK and CDR2 is SYGVNS. The length of the CDR3 is 12 residues. The V gene lost 7 bases and the J gene lost 3 bases, with 7 bases spanning the gap. The CDR3 bases are TGTGCCAGCATCAACAACTACAATGAGCAGTTCTTC. It codes for CASINNYNEQFF.